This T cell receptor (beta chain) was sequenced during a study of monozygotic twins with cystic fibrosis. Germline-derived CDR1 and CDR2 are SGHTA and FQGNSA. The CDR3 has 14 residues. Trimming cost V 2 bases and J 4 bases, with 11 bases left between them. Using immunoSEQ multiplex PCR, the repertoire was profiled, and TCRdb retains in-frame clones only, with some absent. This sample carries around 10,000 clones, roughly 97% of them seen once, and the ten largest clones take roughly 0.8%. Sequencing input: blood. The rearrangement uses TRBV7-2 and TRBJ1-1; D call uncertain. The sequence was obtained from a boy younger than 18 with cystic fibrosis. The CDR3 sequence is CASSLILVSTEAFF. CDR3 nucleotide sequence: TGTGCCAGCAGCTTAATTCTAGTAAGCACTGAAGCTTTCTTT.